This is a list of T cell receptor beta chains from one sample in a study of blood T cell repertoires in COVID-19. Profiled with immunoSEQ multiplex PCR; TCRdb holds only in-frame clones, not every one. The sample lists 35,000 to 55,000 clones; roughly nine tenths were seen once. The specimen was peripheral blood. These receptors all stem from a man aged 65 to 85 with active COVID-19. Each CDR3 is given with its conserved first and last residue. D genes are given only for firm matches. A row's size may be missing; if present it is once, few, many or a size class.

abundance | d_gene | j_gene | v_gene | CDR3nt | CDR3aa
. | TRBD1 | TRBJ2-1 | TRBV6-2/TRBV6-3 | TGTGCCAGCAGTCGCTCCGGGACAGGGGGTCGGAATGAGCAGTTCTTC | CASSRSGTGGRNEQFF
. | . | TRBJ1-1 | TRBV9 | TGTGCCAGCAGCGTCCCTGACGGGAAGAACACTGAAGCTTTCTTT | CASSVPDGKNTEAFF
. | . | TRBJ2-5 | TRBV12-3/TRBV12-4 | TGTGCCAGCAGTTTACAGCGTCGGGAGACCCAGTACTTC | CASSLQRRETQYF
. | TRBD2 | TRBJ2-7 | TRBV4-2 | TGTGCCAGCAGCCAAAGAAGGACTAGCGCCTACGAGCAGTACTTC | CASSQRRTSAYEQYF
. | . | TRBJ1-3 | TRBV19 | TGTGCCAGTCAGGGTCGAACTGGAAACACCATATATTTT | CASQGRTGNTIYF
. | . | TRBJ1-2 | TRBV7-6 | TGTGCCAGCAGCTTAGAGGTCAGGGCTGTTACCTCCTATGGCTACACCTTC | CASSLEVRAVTSYGYTF
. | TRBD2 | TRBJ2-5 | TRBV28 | TGTGCCAGCAGTTCCGTGGGAGGCCTAGCGGGGGACCAGTACTTC | CASSSVGGLAGDQYF
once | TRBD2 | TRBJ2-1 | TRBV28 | TGTGCCAGCAGTTTCGGACTAGCGGGAGGGCCCGGCAATGAGCAGTTCTTC | CASSFGLAGGPGNEQFF
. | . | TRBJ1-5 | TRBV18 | TGTGCCAGCTCACCACACAGGGCTAGCAATCAGCCCCAGCATTTT | CASSPHRASNQPQHF
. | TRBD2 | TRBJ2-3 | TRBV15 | TGTGCCACCAGCAGAGAACGGGGGGCAGATACGCAGTATTTT | CATSRERGADTQYF
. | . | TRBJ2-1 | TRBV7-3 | TGTGCCAGCAGCTTTAACGAGCGGACGCCCTACAATGAGCAGTTCTTC | CASSFNERTPYNEQFF
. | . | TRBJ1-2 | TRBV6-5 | TGTGCCAGCAGTCAACTGATGGGGACTGGTGGCTACACCTTC | CASSQLMGTGGYTF
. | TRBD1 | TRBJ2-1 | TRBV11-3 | TGTGCCAGCAGCTTAGAATCCGGCAGGGGGTACTACAATGAGCAGTTCTTC | CASSLESGRGYYNEQFF
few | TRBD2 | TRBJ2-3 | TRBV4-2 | TGTGCCAGCAGCCAAGTTGGCGGGGGGGCCCCAGATACGCAGTATTTT | CASSQVGGGAPDTQYF
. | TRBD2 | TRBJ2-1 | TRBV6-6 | TGTGCCAGCAGGGCCGGGACTAGCGGCTCCGAGCAGTTCTTC | CASRAGTSGSEQFF
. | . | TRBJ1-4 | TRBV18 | TGTGCCAGCTCACCAGGAGGCAGGCGGGGTAATGAAAAACTGTTTTTT | CASSPGGRRGNEKLFF
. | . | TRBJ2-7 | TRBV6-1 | TGTGCCAGCAGTGAAGTCCGTGCAGGGTCCGACGAGCAGTACTTC | CASSEVRAGSDEQYF
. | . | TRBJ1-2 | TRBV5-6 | TGTGCCAGCAGCCGTAAGTTCTCTACCCCTCGCGGCTACACCTTC | CASSRKFSTPRGYTF
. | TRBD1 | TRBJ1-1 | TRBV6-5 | TGTGCCAGCAGTTACACAGGACAGGGGGCTGGAGCTTTCTTT | CASSYTGQGAGAFF
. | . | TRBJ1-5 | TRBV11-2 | TGTGCCAGCAGCCCAGGGAGCCCGGGGGGCAATCAGCCCCAGCATTTT | CASSPGSPGGNQPQHF
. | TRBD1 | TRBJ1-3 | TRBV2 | TGTGCCAGCACTTCAGGGACAGGGAGCGGAAACACCATATATTTT | CASTSGTGSGNTIYF
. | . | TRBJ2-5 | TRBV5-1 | TGCGCCAGCAGCTTGAGGCCGGGGAGGCTCGAGACCCAGTACTTC | CASSLRPGRLETQYF
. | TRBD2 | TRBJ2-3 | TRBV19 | TGTGCCAGTAGTACCCAACTAGCGGGAAGGCACTCAGATACGCAGTATTTT | CASSTQLAGRHSDTQYF
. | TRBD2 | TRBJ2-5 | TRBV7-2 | TGTGCCAGCAGCTCTGGACTAGCGAGTTTTCAAGAGACCCAGTACTTC | CASSSGLASFQETQYF
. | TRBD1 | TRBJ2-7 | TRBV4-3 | TGCGCCAGCAGCCAAGTGGTAGACAGGGGGGCCGAGCAGTACTTC | CASSQVVDRGAEQYF
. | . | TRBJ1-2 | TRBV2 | TGTGCCAGCAGTACCCACAGGGACAACTATGGCTACACCTTC | CASSTHRDNYGYTF
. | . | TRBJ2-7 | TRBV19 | TGTGCCAGTAGCGCTCCGGGACAAAGATTGCAGTACTTC | CASSAPGQRLQYF
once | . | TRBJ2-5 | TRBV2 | TGTGCCACAAGGGACTTTATGGAGACCCAGTACTTC | CATRDFMETQYF
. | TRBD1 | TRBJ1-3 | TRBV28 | TGTGCCAGCAGTTTGGGACAGGCTGGAAACACCATATATTTT | CASSLGQAGNTIYF
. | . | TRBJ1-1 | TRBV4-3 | TGCGCCAGCAGACTCGAGCTGAACACTGAAGCTTTCTTT | CASRLELNTEAFF
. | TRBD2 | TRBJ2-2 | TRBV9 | TGTGCCAGCAGCAGACTAGCGGGAGGAGGGACCGGGGAGCTGTTTTTT | CASSRLAGGGTGELFF
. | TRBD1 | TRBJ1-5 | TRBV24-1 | TGTGCCACCAGTGAGGGGACAGGCTGGGTCAATCAGCCCCAGCATTTT | CATSEGTGWVNQPQHF
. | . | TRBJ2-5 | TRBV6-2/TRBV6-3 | TGTGCCAGCAGTCAACAGGGTGGTCAGACCCAGTACTTC | CASSQQGGQTQYF
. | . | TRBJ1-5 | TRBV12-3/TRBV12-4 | TGTGCCAGCAGTTTGGGGGGTTTACAGCCCCAGCATTTT | CASSLGGLQPQHF
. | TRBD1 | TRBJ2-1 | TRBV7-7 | TGTGCTAGCAGCTTAGGAGAGACAGGGGGCACGAATGAGCAGTTCTTC | CASSLGETGGTNEQFF
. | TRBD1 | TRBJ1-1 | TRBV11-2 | TGTGCCAGCAGCTTAGATCAATGGGACAGGGAGGTCACTGAAGCTTTCTTT | CASSLDQWDREVTEAFF
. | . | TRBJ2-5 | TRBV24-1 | TGTGCCACCAGTGATGGCGGGACGCCGCAAGAGACCCAGTACTTC | CATSDGGTPQETQYF
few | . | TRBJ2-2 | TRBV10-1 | TGCGCCAGCAGTGATATGGAGAGAAAGAACACCGGGGAGCTGTTTTTT | CASSDMERKNTGELFF
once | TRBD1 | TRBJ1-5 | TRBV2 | TGTGCCAGCATCGGGACAGGGGGCGATCAGCCCCAGCATTTT | CASIGTGGDQPQHF
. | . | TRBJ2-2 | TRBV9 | TGTGCCAGCAGCTATATATACACCGGGGAGCTGTTTTTT | CASSYIYTGELFF
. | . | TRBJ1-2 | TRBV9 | TGTGCCAGCAGCCTAAATGGCGGGGAGATGAACTATGGCTACACCTTC | CASSLNGGEMNYGYTF
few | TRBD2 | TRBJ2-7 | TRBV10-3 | TGTGCCATCAGTGAGTCGACCGGGGGGAGCAACCCCTACGAGCAGTACTTC | CAISESTGGSNPYEQYF
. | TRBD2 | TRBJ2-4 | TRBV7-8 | TGTGCCAGCAGCTTAATGGGACTAGCGAGTGAGAACATTCAGTACTTC | CASSLMGLASENIQYF
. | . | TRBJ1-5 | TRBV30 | TGTGCCTGGAGTGCGAGCGGGGGACAGCCCCAGCATTTT | CAWSASGGQPQHF
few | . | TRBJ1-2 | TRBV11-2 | TGTGCCAGCAGCTCCCTCGGGCAGGGTGGTAGGGGCTACACCTTC | CASSSLGQGGRGYTF
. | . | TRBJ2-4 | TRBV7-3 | TGTGCCAGCAGCAATTACAGGGAGAGCATTCAGTACTTC | CASSNYRESIQYF
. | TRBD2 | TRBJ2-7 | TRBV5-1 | TGCGCCAGCAGCTTGAGGGCGGGAGATAGGTACGAGCAGTACTTC | CASSLRAGDRYEQYF
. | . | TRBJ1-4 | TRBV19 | TGTGCCAGTAGTATAGCAGGGAATGAAAAACTGTTTTTT | CASSIAGNEKLFF
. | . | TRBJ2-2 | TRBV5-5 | TGTGCCAGCAGCTTGAATTTGGCGCGGCTCACGAACACCGGGGAGCTGTTTTTT | CASSLNLARLTNTGELFF
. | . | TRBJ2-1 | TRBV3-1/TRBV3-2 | TGTGCCAGCAGCCAAGAGTTTGGCCATGAGCAGTTCTTC | CASSQEFGHEQFF
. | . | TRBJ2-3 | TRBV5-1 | TGCGCCAGCAGCTTGGTCCGGGGTTCCCCTACAGATACGCAGTATTTT | CASSLVRGSPTDTQYF